In its sample, the clone carrying this T cell receptor beta chain was seen a few times. Caucasian individuals from Russia who were healthy and aged roughly 6 to 95 acted as donors. The source of the sample is a study of blood T cells in healthy people across ages. A sample-barcoded 5' primer and a J-beta primer mix were used in a second PCR of roughly 6 to 11 cycles. TCRdb called the 5' RACE reads again in MiXCR, with one record for every CDR3 protein. The sample holds fewer than 900,000 distinct CDR3 sequences, roughly 34% seen once. The CDR3 runs to 15 residues. Germline CDR1 is SGDLS and CDR2 is YYNGEE. Trimming left V 4 bases short and J 2 bases short, with 14 bases between.

The receptor was derived from a man aged 18-30 years in good health. Sequenced: blood. The V and J genes are TRBV9 and TRBJ2-3; tentatively, D is TRBD1 (6 bases). DNA for the CDR3: TGTGCCAGCAGCTACGCCGGGACAAACACAGATACGCAGTATTTT. This gives the protein CASSYAGTNTDTQYF.